This TCR beta chain was captured in a study of blood T cell dynamics during melanoma immunotherapy (dated by TCRdb to about 2020). General notes on the study: All patients had metastatic melanoma and were given first-line pembrolizumab or nivolumab plus ipilimumab as standard of care in the United Kingdom. The training cohort consisted of consecutive patients, while an additional independent group of patients from the same centre was pooled to form an external validation set. Peripheral T cell receptor repertoires of metastatic melanoma patients were profiled before and after one cycle of checkpoint inhibitor therapy to find early correlates of response. Overall study results and their limits: The study could not determine whether the T cell clones driving repertoire changes were melanoma-specific or reflected general immune activation. Among sorted CD8+ subsets, TIE cells showed the highest similarity to cfDNA CDR3 sequences and the highest clonality, suggesting active turnover with convergence on dominant clones. The relatively small sample size was acknowledged as something that could potentially limit how far the results can be generalized.

The CDR3 measures 14 amino acids from cysteine to phenylalanine. CDR3 DNA only is kept here, 42 bases in frame from base 1. The germline V gene provides CDR1 ENHRY and CDR2 SYGVKD. Trimming removed 2 bases from V and 0 bases from J, leaving 5 bases between the germline ends. The entire DNA extracted from each sorted CD8+ T cell subset was loaded into the assay. TCR beta CDR3 sequences were amplified from genomic DNA using the immunoSEQ TCRb Assay kit according to manufacturer instructions. The KAPA Library Quantification Kit for Illumina platforms was used to quantify pooled libraries by qPCR. Pooled libraries were clustered at roughly 0.6-1.2 pM and sequenced on an Illumina NextSeq 500. The source study handled its data this way. TCR data were analyzed with immunoSEQ ANALYZER and the R LymphoSeq package. A rearrangement efficiency score was calculated as productive divided by the sum of productive and non-productive CDR3 sequences. Clonality was assessed using the Gini coefficient and diversity using the Renyi index at alpha=1, with pairwise comparisons between timepoints within each patient. Clonal relatedness used an edit distance of 3, and repertoire similarity used the Bhattacharyya coefficient, both computed in LymphoSeq. To classify response, a linear discriminant analysis based on week-3 changes in clonality and diversity was built with the R MASS and caret packages. TCRdb limited this immuneACCESS table to in-frame rearrangements with V and J called. A share of clones is missing; checked studies link under half to unresolved V genes, and the rest is unexplained. The DNA was the basis for D and trimming; V, J and clone size are from that table. Recorded for this sample are about 1,300 clones; almost 90% of them occurred a single time. In total, the top ten clones hold approximately 1.5% of the sample.

The time point label, as the study defines it: pre-treatment baseline. Blood samples were collected before treatment (T0) and at week 3 (W3), after the first cycle of checkpoint blockade. Except for a couple of patients with rapid clinical progression, response was assessed 12 weeks after the first infusion by RECIST 1.1; disease control meant complete response, partial response or stable disease. Patients were not eligible if they had prior systemic cancer treatment, concomitant immunosuppressant therapy or synchronous other active malignancies. Sorted CD8+ memory and naive T cell subsets were sequenced at T0 and W3 from six patients, three progressing and three with disease control. PBMC were isolated from blood with Lymphoprep and SepMate tubes, followed by red cell lysis. QIAamp DNA Blood Mini kits were used to extract DNA from PBMC and from sorted T cell subsets. CD8+ T cell subsets were sorted live on a FACSAria III cytometer and then frozen prior to DNA extraction. Fresh PBMC for flow cytometry were held at 4°C in PBS with around 1.8% fetal bovine serum and analyzed within 25 hours.

A word on this clone: Its specific antigen is unknown. The input lacks base qualities; no much larger clone sits a single base away.

This specimen consisted of effector memory CD8+ T cells from blood, obtained from a patient treated with checkpoint blockade. Recombination linked TRBV10-3 to TRBJ1-5; too little of a D gene remains to name it. The TCR originated in a human donor with melanoma. The nucleotide sequence is TGTGCCATCAGTGAGGCAGCTAGCAATCAGCCCCAGCATTTT. Its protein reads: CAISEAASNQPQHF.